A single sample is the source of the 9 T cell receptor beta chains below, sequenced in a study of cytomegalovirus exposure and HLA in healthy donors. PCR primers comprised 60 Vbeta and 13 Jbeta primers. Using immunoSEQ multiplex PCR, the repertoire was profiled, and TCRdb retains in-frame clones only, with some absent. Of about 150,000 clones in the sample, 64% were seen once. Sample: PBMCs. The receptors were gathered from a woman younger than 45 in good health and CMV-seropositive.

This clone occurred a few times. The genes are TRBV6-1 and TRBJ1-2; D not certain. The germline V and J ends were trimmed by 3 bases and 4 bases, with 9 bases remaining between them. From germline, CDR1 is MNHNS and CDR2 SASEGT. This CDR3 region has 13 residues. CDR3 DNA sequence: TGTGCCAGCAGTGACCTCGGGTTCTATGGCTACACCTTC. It specifies CASSDLGFYGYTF.

This clone was picked up many times. The rearrangement joins TRBV5-6 to TRBJ1-2; 7 bases match TRBD1. Germline CDR1 reads SGHDT; CDR2 reads YYEEEE. V lost 6 bases to trimming and J lost 7 bases; unmatched junction nucleotides: 9. The CDR3 is 13 amino acids. CDR3 sequence reads: CASNQDRVRGYTF. CDR3 DNA sequence: TGTGCCAGCAACCAAGACAGGGTCCGTGGCTACACCTTC.

The chain is built from TRBV28 and TRBJ1-2; 8 positions agree with TRBD1. This CDR3 has 14 amino acids. J was trimmed by 7 bases and V by 4 bases; bases with no gene match: 8. CDR1 and CDR2 (germline): MDHEN, SYDVKM. CDR3: CASSSYRGLGGYTF. CDR3 sequence (DNA): TGTGCCAGCAGTTCATACAGGGGGTTGGGTGGCTACACCTTC.

This chain connects TRBV5-4 to TRBJ2-1; 10 nucleotides agree with TRBD2. CDR3 size: 15 residues. V lost 5 bases and J lost 8; bases outside the gene matches: 10. CDR1 is SGHNT, CDR2 YYREEE, per germline (reference sequence). The CDR3 spells CASSVSLAGRDEQFF. Here the CDR3 DNA reads TGTGCCAGCAGTGTATCACTAGCGGGAAGGGATGAGCAGTTCTTC. The variable domain in full, completed from reference TRBV5-4 and TRBJ2-1, reads ETGVTQSPTHLIKTRGQQVTLRCSSQSGHNTVSWYQQALGQGPQFIFQYYREEENGRGNFPPRFSGLQFPNYSSELNVNALELDDSALYLCASSVSLAGRDEQFFGPGTRLTVL.

V gene TRBV5-4 combines with J gene TRBJ2-1; tentatively, D is TRBD2 (5 bases). The CDR3 extends over 15 amino acids. Germline CDR1 is SGHNT and CDR2 is YYREEE (reference sequence). Between the trimmed V and J ends, which lost 4 bases and 6 bases, there was a span of 17 bases. In nucleotides, the CDR3 is TGTGCCAGCAGCCTCCTGGGCCGAGCGGCCAATGAGCAGTTCTTC. It is translated as CASSLLGRAANEQFF.

The chain joins TRBV5-1 to TRBJ2-3; possibly TRBD2 for D (7 bases). The length of the CDR3 is 15 residues. Germline CDR1 and CDR2: SGHRS and YFSETQ. Deletions cut 5 bases from V and 0 bases from J, with 13 bases between. Here the CDR3 DNA reads TGCGCCAGCAGGCAAGGGGGGGGCAGCACAGATACGCAGTATTTT. It encodes CASRQGGGSTDTQYF.

This clone was picked up a small number of times. This chain links TRBV29-1 with TRBJ1-2; D possibly corresponds to TRBD1 (6 bases). Germline lookup yields CDR1 SQVTM and CDR2 ANQGSEA. Trimming removed 2 bases from V and 2 bases from J, with 15 bases in between. The CDR3 is 15 residues long. CDR3 sequence: CSVERLQGKNYGYTF. CDR3 nucleotides: TGCAGCGTTGAACGGTTACAGGGCAAAAACTATGGCTACACCTTC.

This clone was seen only a few times. V usage is TRBV6-5 and J usage is TRBJ1-6; the match to TRBD1 covers 7 bases. From germline, CDR1 is MNHEY and CDR2 SVGAGI. V was clipped by 6 bases and J by 7 bases; unmatched bases: 6. The CDR3 runs to 14 residues. CDR3 bases: TGTGCCAGCAGCCTGACAGGGATCAATTCACCCCTCCACTTT. It specifies CASSLTGINSPLHF.

V gene TRBV28 combines with J gene TRBJ1-6; no clear D gene. The CDR3 loop spans 15 amino acids. Germline loops: CDR1 MDHEN, CDR2 SYDVKM. The V end lost 7 bases, the J end lost 7 bases, and 17 bases lay between the germline ends. This CDR3 is CASTYNRVINSPLHF. CDR3 DNA sequence: TGTGCCAGCACCTATAACCGGGTGATAAATTCACCCCTCCACTTT.